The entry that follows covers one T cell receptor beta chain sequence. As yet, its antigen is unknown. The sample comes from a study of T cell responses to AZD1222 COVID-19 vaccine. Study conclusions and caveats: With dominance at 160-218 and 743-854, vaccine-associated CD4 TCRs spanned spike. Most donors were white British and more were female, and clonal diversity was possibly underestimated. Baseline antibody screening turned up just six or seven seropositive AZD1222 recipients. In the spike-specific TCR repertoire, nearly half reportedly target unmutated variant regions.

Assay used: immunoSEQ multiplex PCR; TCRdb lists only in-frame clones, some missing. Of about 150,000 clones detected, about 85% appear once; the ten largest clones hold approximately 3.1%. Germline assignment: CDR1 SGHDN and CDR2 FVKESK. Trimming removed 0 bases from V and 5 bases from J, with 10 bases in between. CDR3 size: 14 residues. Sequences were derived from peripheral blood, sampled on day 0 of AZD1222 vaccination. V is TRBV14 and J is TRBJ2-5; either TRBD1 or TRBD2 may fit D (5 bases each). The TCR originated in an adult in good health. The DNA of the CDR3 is TGTGCCAGCAGCCAAGATCGAGAGGGGGAGACCCAGTACTTC. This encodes CASSQDREGETQYF.